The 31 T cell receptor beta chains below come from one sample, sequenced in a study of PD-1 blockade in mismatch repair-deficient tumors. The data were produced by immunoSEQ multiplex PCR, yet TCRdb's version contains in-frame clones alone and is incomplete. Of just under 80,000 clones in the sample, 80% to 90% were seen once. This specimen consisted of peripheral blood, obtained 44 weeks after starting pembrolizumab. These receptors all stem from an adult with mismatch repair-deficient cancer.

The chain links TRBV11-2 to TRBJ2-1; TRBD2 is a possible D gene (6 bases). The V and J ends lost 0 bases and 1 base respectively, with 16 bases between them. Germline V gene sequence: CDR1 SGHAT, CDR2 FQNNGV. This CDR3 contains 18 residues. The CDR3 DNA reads TGTGCCAGCAGCTTAGATCTTTGGTTGGAGGGGTCCTACAATGAGCAGTTCTTC. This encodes CASSLDLWLEGSYNEQFF.

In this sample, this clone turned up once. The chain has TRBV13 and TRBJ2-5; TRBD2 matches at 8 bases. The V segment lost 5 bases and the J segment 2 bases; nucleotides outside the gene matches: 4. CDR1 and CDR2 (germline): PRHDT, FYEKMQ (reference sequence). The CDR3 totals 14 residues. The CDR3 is CASSPTGGQETQYF. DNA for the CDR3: TGTGCCAGCAGCCCCACGGGGGGGCAAGAGACCCAGTACTTC.

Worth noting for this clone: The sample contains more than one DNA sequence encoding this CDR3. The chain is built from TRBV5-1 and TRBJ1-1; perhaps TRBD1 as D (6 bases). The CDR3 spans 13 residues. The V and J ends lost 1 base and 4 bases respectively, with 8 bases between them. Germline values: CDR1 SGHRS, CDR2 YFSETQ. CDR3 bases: TGCGCCAGCAGCTTGCGAGGGGGCACTGAAGCTTTCTTT. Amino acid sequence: CASSLRGGTEAFF. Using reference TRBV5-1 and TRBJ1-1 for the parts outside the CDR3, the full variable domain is KAGVTQTPRYLIKTRGQQVTLSCSPISGHRSVSWYQQTPGQGLQFLFEYFSETQRNKGNFPGRFSGRQFSNSRSEMNVSTLELGDSALYLCASSLRGGTEAFFGQGTRLTVV.

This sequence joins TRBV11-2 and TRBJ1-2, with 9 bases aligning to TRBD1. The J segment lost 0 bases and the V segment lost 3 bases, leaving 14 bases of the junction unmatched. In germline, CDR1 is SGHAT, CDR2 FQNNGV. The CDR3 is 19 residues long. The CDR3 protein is CASSFSPRDRETPNYGYTF. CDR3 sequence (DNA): TGTGCCAGCAGCTTTTCACCCCGGGACAGGGAAACACCTAACTATGGCTACACCTTC.

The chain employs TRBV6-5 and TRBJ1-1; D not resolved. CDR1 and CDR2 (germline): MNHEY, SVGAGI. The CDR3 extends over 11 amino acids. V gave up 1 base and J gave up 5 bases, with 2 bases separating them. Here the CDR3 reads CASSYFTEAFF. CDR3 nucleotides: TGTGCCAGCAGTTACTTTACTGAAGCTTTCTTT.

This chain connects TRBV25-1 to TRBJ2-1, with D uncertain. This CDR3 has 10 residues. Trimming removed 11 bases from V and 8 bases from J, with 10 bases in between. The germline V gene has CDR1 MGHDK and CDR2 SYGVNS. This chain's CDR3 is CACTRDEQFF. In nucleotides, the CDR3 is TGTGCCTGCACTCGGGATGAGCAGTTCTTC.

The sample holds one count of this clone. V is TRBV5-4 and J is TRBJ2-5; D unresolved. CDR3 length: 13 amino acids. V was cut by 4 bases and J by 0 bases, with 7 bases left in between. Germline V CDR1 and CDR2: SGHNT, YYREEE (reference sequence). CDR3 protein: CASSNRDQETQYF. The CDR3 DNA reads TGTGCCAGCAGCAACCGGGACCAAGAGACCCAGTACTTC.

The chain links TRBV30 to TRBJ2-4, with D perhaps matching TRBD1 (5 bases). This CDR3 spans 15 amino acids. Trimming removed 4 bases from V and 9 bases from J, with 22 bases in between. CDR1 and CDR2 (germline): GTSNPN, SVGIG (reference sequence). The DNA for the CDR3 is TGTGCCTGGACCCCGCGGCCAGGGCATTCCGGCATTCAGTACTTC. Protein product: CAWTPRPGHSGIQYF.

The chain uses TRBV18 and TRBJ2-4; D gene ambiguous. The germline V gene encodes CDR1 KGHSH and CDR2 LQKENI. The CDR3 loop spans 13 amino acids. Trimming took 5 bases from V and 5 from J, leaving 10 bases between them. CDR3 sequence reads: CASSEEPQNIQYF. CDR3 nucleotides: TGTGCCAGCTCAGAGGAGCCACAAAACATTCAGTACTTC.

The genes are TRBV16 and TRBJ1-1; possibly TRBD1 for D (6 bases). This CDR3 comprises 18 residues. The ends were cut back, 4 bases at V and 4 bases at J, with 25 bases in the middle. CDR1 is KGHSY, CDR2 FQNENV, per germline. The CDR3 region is CASSRYSGGASITTEAFF. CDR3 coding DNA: TGTGCCAGCAGCCGCTACTCGGGGGGGGCCTCCATCACCACTGAAGCTTTCTTT.

CDR3: CASSLSRKGKGGPTYEQYF. The DNA for the CDR3 is TGTGCCAGCAGCTTATCCCGCAAGGGAAAAGGAGGGCCCACCTACGAGCAGTACTTC. V gene TRBV13 combines with J gene TRBJ2-7, with TRBD2 as a possible D gene (6 bases). CDR1 is PRHDT, CDR2 FYEKMQ, per germline (reference sequence). Trimming shortened V by 2 bases and J by 2 bases, and 25 bases separated the two germline ends. There are 19 residues in the CDR3.

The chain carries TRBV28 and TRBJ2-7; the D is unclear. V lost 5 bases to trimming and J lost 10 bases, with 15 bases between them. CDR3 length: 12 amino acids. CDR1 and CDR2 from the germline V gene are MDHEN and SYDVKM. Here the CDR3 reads CASSLVPAEQYF. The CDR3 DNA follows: TGTGCCAGCAGTCTCGTTCCTGCCGAACAGTACTTC.

The CDR3 reads CASRDRTSYEQYF. CDR3 nucleotide sequence: TGTGCCAGCCGGGACAGGACATCCTACGAGCAGTACTTC. The chain uses TRBV11-1 and TRBJ2-7, with 8 bases lining up with TRBD1. Germline V gene sequence: CDR1 SGHAT, CDR2 FQDESV (reference sequence). This CDR3 region has 13 residues. J lost 1 base, V lost 8 bases, and 4 bases had no gene match.

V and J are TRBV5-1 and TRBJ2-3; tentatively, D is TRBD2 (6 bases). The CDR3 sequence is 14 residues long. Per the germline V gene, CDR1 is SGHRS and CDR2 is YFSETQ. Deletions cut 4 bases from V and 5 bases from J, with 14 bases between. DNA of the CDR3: TGCGCCAGCAGCACCGGGAGAGGCTTAGATACGCAGTATTTT. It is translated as CASSTGRGLDTQYF.

The CDR3 region is CASSVAGGGEKLFF. CDR3 nucleotide sequence: TGTGCCAGCAGCGTCGCGGGGGGGGGTGAAAAACTGTTTTTT. V and J are TRBV5-4 and TRBJ1-4, with a possible D match to TRBD1 (5 bases). V lost 4 bases, J lost 7 bases, and 14 bases lay in between. CDR1 and CDR2 (germline): SGHNT, YYREEE (reference sequence). The CDR3 runs to 14 residues. Based on the CDR3 plus reference TRBV5-4 and TRBJ1-4, the full variable domain is ETGVTQSPTHLIKTRGQQVTLRCSSQSGHNTVSWYQQALGQGPQFIFQYYREEENGRGNFPPRFSGLQFPNYSSELNVNALELDDSALYLCASSVAGGGEKLFFGSGTQLSVL.

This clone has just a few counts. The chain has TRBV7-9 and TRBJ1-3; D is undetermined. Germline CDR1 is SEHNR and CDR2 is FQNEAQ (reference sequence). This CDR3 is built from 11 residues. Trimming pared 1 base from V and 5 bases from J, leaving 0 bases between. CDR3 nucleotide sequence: TGTGCCAGCAGCTTAGGAAACACCATATATTTT. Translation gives CASSLGNTIYF.

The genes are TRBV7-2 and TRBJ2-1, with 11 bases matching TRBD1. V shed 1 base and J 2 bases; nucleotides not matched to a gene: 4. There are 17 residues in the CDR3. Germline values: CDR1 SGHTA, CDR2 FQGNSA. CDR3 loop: CASSLGTGGEAYNEQFF. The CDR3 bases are TGTGCCAGCAGCTTAGGGACAGGGGGCGAGGCCTACAATGAGCAGTTCTTC.

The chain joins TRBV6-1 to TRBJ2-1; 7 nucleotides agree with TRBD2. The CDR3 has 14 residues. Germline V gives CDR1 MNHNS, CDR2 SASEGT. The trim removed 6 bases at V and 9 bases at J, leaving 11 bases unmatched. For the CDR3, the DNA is TGTGCCAGCAGACTCCTTGGCGGGAGTGGTGAGCAGTTCTTC. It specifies CASRLLGGSGEQFF.

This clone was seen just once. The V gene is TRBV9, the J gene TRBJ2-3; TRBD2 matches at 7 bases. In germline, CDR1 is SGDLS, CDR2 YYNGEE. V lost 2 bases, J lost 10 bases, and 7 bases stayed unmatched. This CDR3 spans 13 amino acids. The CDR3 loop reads CASSVSREPPQYF. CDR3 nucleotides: TGTGCCAGCAGCGTCTCGCGGGAGCCTCCGCAGTATTTT.

The CDR3: CASSSPGGVYGYTF. As DNA, the CDR3 is TGTGCCAGCAGCTCACCGGGGGGGGTTTATGGCTACACCTTC. J is TRBJ1-2 and V is TRBV9; D is perhaps TRBD1 (5 bases). The V gene's germline CDR1 is SGDLS and CDR2 YYNGEE. V was shortened by 4 bases and J by 5 bases, with 15 bases between the two germline ends. This CDR3 is built from 14 residues.

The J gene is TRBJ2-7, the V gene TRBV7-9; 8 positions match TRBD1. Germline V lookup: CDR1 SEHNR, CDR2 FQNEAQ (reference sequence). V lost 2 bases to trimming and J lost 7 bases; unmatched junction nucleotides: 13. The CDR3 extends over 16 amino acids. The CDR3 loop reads CASSLLVTGGTNEQYF. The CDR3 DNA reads TGTGCCAGCAGCTTATTGGTCACAGGGGGTACTAATGAGCAGTACTTC.

This CDR3 is CASRRGQADYGYTF. DNA of the CDR3: TGTGCCAGCAGGCGAGGGCAGGCGGACTATGGCTACACCTTC. J is TRBJ1-2 and V is TRBV6-5; no firm D call. The V end was cut by 6 bases, the J end by 3 bases, with 14 bases between. CDR1 and CDR2 (germline): MNHEY, SVGAGI. The CDR3 covers 14 residues.

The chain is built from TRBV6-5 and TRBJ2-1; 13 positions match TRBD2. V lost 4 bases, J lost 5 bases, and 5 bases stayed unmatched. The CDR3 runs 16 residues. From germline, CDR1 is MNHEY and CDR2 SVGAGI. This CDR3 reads CASSSSGTSGNNEQFF. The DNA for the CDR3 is TGTGCCAGCAGTTCCTCCGGGACTAGCGGGAACAATGAGCAGTTCTTC.

The CDR3 loop is CASSHPPGGRYGYTF. CDR3 sequence (DNA): TGTGCCAGCAGCCACCCCCCAGGGGGCAGGTATGGCTACACCTTC. V gene TRBV7-9 combines with J gene TRBJ1-2; TRBD1 aligns across 8 bases. V gave up 5 bases and J gave up 5 bases; unmatched junction bases: 10. CDR1 is SEHNR, CDR2 FQNEAQ, per germline (reference sequence). CDR3 size: 15 residues.

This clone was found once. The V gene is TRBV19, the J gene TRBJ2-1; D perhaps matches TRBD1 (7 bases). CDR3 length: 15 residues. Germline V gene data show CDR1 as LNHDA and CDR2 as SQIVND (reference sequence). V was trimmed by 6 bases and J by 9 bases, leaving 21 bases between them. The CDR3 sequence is CASRPYDREAREQFF. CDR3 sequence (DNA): TGTGCCAGTAGGCCCTACGACAGGGAGGCCCGTGAGCAGTTCTTC.

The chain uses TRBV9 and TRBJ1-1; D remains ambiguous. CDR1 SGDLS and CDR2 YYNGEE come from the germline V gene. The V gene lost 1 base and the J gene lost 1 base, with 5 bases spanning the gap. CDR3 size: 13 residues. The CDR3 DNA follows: TGTGCCAGCAGCGTACCGGGGAACACTGAAGCTTTCTTT. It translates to CASSVPGNTEAFF.

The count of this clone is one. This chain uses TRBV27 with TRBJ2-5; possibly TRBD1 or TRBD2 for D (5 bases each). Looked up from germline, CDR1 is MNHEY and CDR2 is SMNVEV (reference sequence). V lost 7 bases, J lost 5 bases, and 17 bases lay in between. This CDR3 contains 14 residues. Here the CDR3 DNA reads TGTGCCAGCACATGGGGCTCGGGGTCGGAGACCCAGTACTTC. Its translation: CASTWGSGSETQYF.

The DNA of the CDR3 is TGTGCCAGCAGCTTAGAGTTGGTTCAGTACTTC. This sequence encodes CASSLELVQYF. The chain recombines TRBV7-2 with TRBJ2-4; D remains ambiguous. Germline loops: CDR1 SGHTA, CDR2 FQGNSA. Trimming took off 1 base at V and 11 bases at J, with 6 bases between the two ends. There are 11 residues in the CDR3.

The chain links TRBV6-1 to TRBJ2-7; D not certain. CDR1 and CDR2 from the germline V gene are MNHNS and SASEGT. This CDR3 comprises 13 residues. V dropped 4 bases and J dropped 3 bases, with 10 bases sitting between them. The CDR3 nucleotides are TGTGCCAGCAGTGCGGGTTTTGGCTACGAGCAGTACTTC. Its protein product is CASSAGFGYEQYF.

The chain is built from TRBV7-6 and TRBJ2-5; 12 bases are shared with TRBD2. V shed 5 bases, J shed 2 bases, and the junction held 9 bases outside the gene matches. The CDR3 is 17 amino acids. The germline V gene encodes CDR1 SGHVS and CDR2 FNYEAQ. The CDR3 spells CASSLELAGGDQETQYF. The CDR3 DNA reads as TGTGCCAGCAGCCTAGAACTAGCGGGAGGCGATCAAGAGACCCAGTACTTC.

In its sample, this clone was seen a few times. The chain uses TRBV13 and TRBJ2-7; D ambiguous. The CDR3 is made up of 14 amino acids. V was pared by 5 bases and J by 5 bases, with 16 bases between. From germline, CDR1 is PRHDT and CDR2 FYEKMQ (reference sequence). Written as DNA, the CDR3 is TGTGCCAGCAGCCCCCTAGGGCGCGACCACGAGCAGTACTTC. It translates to CASSPLGRDHEQYF.